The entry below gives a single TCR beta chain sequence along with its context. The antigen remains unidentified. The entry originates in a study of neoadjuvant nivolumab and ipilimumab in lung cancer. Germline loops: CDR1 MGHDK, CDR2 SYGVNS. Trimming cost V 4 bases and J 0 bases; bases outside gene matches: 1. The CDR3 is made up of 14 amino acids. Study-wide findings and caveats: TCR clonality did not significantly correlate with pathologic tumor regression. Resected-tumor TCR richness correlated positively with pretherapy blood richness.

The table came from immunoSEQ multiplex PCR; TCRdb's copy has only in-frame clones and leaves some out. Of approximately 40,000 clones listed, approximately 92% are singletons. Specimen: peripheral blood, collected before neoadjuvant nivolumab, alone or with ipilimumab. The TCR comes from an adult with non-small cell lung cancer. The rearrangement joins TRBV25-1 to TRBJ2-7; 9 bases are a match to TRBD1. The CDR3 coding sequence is TGTGCCAGCAGTGGGGGACAGGGCTCCTACGAGCAGTACTTC. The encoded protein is CASSGGQGSYEQYF.